The present entry profiles one T cell receptor beta chain with its context. The sample originates from a study of blood T cell repertoires in COVID-19. At the level of the study: The United States, Italy and Spain were the sources of the acute and convalescent COVID-19 samples. T cells, B-cell-depleted T cells, or PBMCs provided the cDNA or gDNA that served as material.

The CDR3 length is 17 residues. V lost 3 bases to trimming and J lost 2 bases; unmatched junction nucleotides: 7. CDR1 is KGHDR and CDR2 is SFDVKD in the germline V gene. Original methodology: Quantification of nucleated cells was approximated via reference gene primer amplification. Assay: immunoSEQ multiplex PCR; the TCRdb copy retains only in-frame clones and omits some. Clone size and the V and J calls come from that table; the DNA yielded D and trimming. The sample lists hundreds of thousands of clones; approximately 91% were seen once. The sample taken for sequencing was peripheral blood. The sequence came from a man in his 60s who had recovered from COVID-19. The rearrangement uses TRBV24-1 and TRBJ2-3; 10 nucleotides align to TRBD1. The CDR3: CATSDVRQGAFTDTQYF. CDR3 nucleotides: TGTGCCACCAGTGATGTGCGACAGGGGGCTTTCACAGATACGCAGTATTTT.